This TCR beta chain was profiled in a study of cytomegalovirus exposure and HLA in healthy donors. Study details: Prior work identified 95 million to 120 million unique TCR beta sequences in some 180 million T cells. A preliminary data release comprised 91 million or so unique TCRs obtained from HLA-typed donors. Study observations and caveats: Per published reports, the classifier diagnosed cytomegalovirus status with high specificity and sensitivity. In a later analysis, across HLA loci, associated TCR counts were highest for DRB1, lowest for HLA-C.

About this clone: Its antigen remains unidentified.

Looked up from germline, CDR1 is MNHNS and CDR2 is SASEGT. V dropped 1 base and J dropped 7; count of bases not matched to a gene: 2. CDR3 length: 13 residues. PCR amplification relied on 60 Vbeta primers (plus 13 Jbeta primers). The protocol was immunoSEQ multiplex PCR, while the TCRdb copy is restricted to in-frame clones and leaves out a portion. The listing contains approximately 70,000 clones. This clonotype was obtained from a female donor in good health and CMV-seropositive. The gene calls are TRBV6-1 and TRBJ2-3; TRBD2 matches at 7 bases. The sample consisted of PBMCs. CDR3 in DNA: TGTGCCAGCAGTGAAGGGCGGGGGTATACGCAGTATTTT. Its translation: CASSEGRGYTQYF.